This T cell receptor (beta chain) was captured in a study of cytomegalovirus exposure and HLA in healthy donors. In the study overall: Within an early data release were around 87 million unique TCRs drawn from HLA-typed donors. Study-level points and caveats: When a later analysis was performed, an Asian-associated ancestry cluster reportedly had fewer N-insertions than the approximately 690-donor mean. A missense DCLRE1C variant was associated with V- and J-gene trimming of TCR beta chains in a later analysis, and an independent cohort replicated the association. Most of the TCR beta V segments (in an earlier analysis) were productive either about 90% or about 30% of the time.

Comment on this clone: The antigen is undetermined.

Primers included in the PCR were 60 Vbeta and 13 Jbeta primers. Data came from immunoSEQ multiplex PCR; TCRdb stores just in-frame clones and leaves some out. The data contain about 55,000 clones, 55% to 75% of them singletons. The CDR3 is 15 residues long. The V and J ends lost 1 base and 8 bases respectively, with 14 bases between them. The germline gives CDR1 SGHTA, CDR2 FQGNSA. The specimen sequenced was PBMCs. The genes are TRBV7-2 and TRBJ1-4; possibly TRBD1 for D (6 bases). This receptor was obtained from a man aged 35 to 55 in good health and CMV-seropositive. DNA for the CDR3: TGTGCCAGCAGCTTAGTAGGGGGTACGGGGGAAAAACTGTTTTTT. The encoded protein is CASSLVGGTGEKLFF.